These 6 T cell receptor beta chains came from one sample sequenced in a study of spatial heterogeneity in lung cancer. Study outcomes and limitations: Within tumors, counts of expanded alpha and beta TCRs tracked tumor mutation counts.

Sample time point: sample taken at primary tumor resection. TCRdb redid the calling of the 5' RACE reads with MiXCR, one entry per CDR3 protein. The table records 15,000 to 20,000 distinct CDR3 sequences, 6% to 9% of them present only once. Their cognate antigens are unknown. Material: lung tumor tissue, obtained at surgery. These receptor sequences come from a male donor with early-stage non-small cell lung cancer.

This clonotype was counted many times. The gene calls are TRBV7-9 and TRBJ1-1, with no clear D. Germline values: CDR1 SEHNR, CDR2 FQNEAQ (reference sequence). With 5 bases removed from V and 5 bases from J, the gap between germline ends came to 12 bases. There are 13 residues in the CDR3. The CDR3 reads CASSPQGRTEAFF. CDR3 DNA: TGTGCCAGCAGCCCTCAAGGTCGAACTGAAGCTTTCTTT.

This clonotype was observed many times. The rearrangement joins TRBV14 to TRBJ1-1, with D unclear. The germline CDR1 and CDR2 sequences are SGHDN and FVKESK. V dropped 4 bases and J dropped 4 bases, with 7 bases sitting between them. The CDR3 is 12 amino acids. This CDR3 reads CASSLDFTEAFF. For the CDR3, the DNA is TGTGCCAGCAGCCTAGATTTCACTGAAGCTTTCTTT. Variable domain in full (rest from reference TRBV14 and TRBJ1-1): EAGVTQFPSHSVIEKGQTVTLRCDPISGHDNLYWYRRVMGKEIKFLLHFVKESKQDESGMPNNRFLAERTGGTYSTLKVQPAELEDSGVYFCASSLDFTEAFFGQGTRLTVV.

The chain recombines TRBV20-1 with TRBJ2-5; 7 bases agree with TRBD1. The CDR3 loop spans 12 amino acids. The junction had 3 bases not matched to a gene; V was cut back by 6 bases and J by 2 bases. CDR1 DFQATT and CDR2 SNEGSKA come from the germline V gene (reference sequence). Here the CDR3 DNA reads TGCAGTGCGACAGGGCTACAAGAGACCCAGTACTTC. Its translation: CSATGLQETQYF.

This rearrangement joins TRBV7-8 to TRBJ2-5, with D maybe TRBD2 (5 bases). V lost 5 bases and J 1 base, leaving 11 bases between the germline ends. This CDR3 comprises 14 residues. Per the germline V gene, CDR1 is SGHVS and CDR2 is FQNEAQ. The CDR3 DNA reads TGTGCCAGCAGCCCTAAGCGGACCCAAGAGACCCAGTACTTC. This sequence encodes CASSPKRTQETQYF.

This clonotype was counted many times. This rearrangement joins TRBV12-3 or TRBV12-4 to TRBJ2-2, with D uncertain. With 3 bases removed from V and 7 bases from J, the gap between germline ends came to 9 bases. This CDR3 comprises 13 residues. CDR3: CASSLSVGGELFF. In nucleotides, the CDR3 is TGTGCCAGCAGTTTGTCCGTGGGCGGGGAGCTGTTTTTT.

This clonotype was counted ten times or more. The chain joins TRBV18 to TRBJ1-2, with D possibly being TRBD1 (6 bases). This CDR3 comprises 17 residues. Trimming removed 1 base at V and 2 bases at J, with 17 bases between. Per the germline V gene, CDR1 is KGHSH and CDR2 is LQKENI. The CDR3 reads CASSPQAGEGRNYGYTF. The CDR3 DNA is TGTGCCAGCTCACCACAGGCAGGGGAGGGGAGAAACTATGGCTACACCTTC. Full variable domain (outside the CDR3, taken from reference TRBV18 and TRBJ1-2): NAGVMQNPRHLVRRRGQEARLRCSPMKGHSHVYWYRQLPEEGLKFMVYLQKENIIDESGMPKERFSAEFPKEGPSILRIQQVVRGDSAAYFCASSPQAGEGRNYGYTFGSGTRLTVV.